Each of the 5 T cell receptor beta chains below was sequenced from the same sample in a study of T cells in Graves' hyperthyroidism and ophthalmopathy. Amplified regions were TCR beta CDR3 sequences from RNA transcripts. An initial round of RT-PCR targeting the TCR CDR3 relied on the HTBI primer set. TCRdb passed the multiplex PCR reads through MiXCR, listing each CDR3 protein once. Of roughly 420,000 distinct CDR3 sequences in the sample, roughly 14% are singletons; the top ten hold roughly 13%. Sequencing was carried out using blood. The receptors stem from a woman aged 18-29 years with Graves' hyperthyroidism.

This clonotype appeared many times. This sequence joins TRBV19 and TRBJ2-1; 14 bases align to TRBD2. Germline CDR1 LNHDA, CDR2 SQIVND (reference sequence). The V segment lost 2 bases and the J segment 7 bases; nucleotides outside the gene matches: 10. The CDR3 covers 18 residues. As DNA, the CDR3 is TGTGCCAGTAGTATAAGAACAATCGGGACTAGCGGGAGTAATGAGCAGTTCTTC. It is translated as CASSIRTIGTSGSNEQFF.

J is TRBJ2-7 and V is TRBV28; tentative D call: TRBD1 (5 bases). V was pared by 3 bases and J by 3 bases, with 18 bases between. CDR3 length equals 16 residues. Germline assignment: CDR1 MDHEN and CDR2 SYDVKM. The CDR3 is CASSLVGHQRGYEQYF. Here the CDR3 DNA reads TGTGCCAGCAGTTTGGTGGGGCATCAAAGAGGCTACGAGCAGTACTTC.

The table lists this clonotype with many counts. The J gene is TRBJ1-4, the V gene TRBV11-2; the D gene is possibly TRBD1 (5 bases). The CDR3 covers 15 residues. Germline values: CDR1 SGHAT, CDR2 FQNNGV. Trimming took off 5 bases at V and 8 bases at J, with 18 bases between the two ends. The CDR3 coding sequence is TGTGCCAGCAGCCTGGGGGGGGTCCTCCGCGAAAAACTGTTTTTT. Its translation is CASSLGGVLREKLFF.

This clonotype was detected a few times. The chain is built from TRBV29-1 and TRBJ2-4, with a possible D match to TRBD1 (5 bases). The CDR3 extends over 14 amino acids. From germline, CDR1 is SQVTM and CDR2 ANQGSEA. V lost 5 bases and J 5 bases, leaving 16 bases between the germline ends. Here the CDR3 reads CSVSSGATQNIQYF. CDR3 sequence (DNA): TGCAGCGTTAGTTCTGGGGCAACCCAAAACATTCAGTACTTC.

This clonotype turned up a few times. CDR3 loop: CSAPEVINYGYTF. CDR3 DNA: TGCAGTGCTCCCGAAGTTATTAACTATGGCTACACCTTC. This chain joins TRBV20-1 and TRBJ1-2; D is unclear. The length of the CDR3 is 13 residues. V gave up 5 bases and J gave up 1 base, with 11 bases separating them. The germline V gene has CDR1 DFQATT and CDR2 SNEGSKA (reference sequence).